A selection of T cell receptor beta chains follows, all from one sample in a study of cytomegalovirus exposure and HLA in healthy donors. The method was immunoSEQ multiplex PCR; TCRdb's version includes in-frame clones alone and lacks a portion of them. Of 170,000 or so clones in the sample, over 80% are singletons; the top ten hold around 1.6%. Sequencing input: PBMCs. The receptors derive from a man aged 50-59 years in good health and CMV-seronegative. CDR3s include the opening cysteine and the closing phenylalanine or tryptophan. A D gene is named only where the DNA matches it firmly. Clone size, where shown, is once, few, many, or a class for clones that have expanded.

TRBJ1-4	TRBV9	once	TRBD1	TGTGCCAGCAGCGTAGGACAGGGGCGTGAAAAACTGTTTTTT	CASSVGQGREKLFF
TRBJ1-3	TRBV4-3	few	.	TGCGCCAGCAGCCAAGCTTGGACTACTGGAAACACCATATATTTT	CASSQAWTTGNTIYF
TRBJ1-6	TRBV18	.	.	TGTGCCAGCTCACCAGCCGGGTTCTATTCACCCCTCCACTTT	CASSPAGFYSPLHF
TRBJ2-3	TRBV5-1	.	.	TGCGCCAGCAGCTTGGTCGGGGATACGCAGTATTTT	CASSLVGDTQYF
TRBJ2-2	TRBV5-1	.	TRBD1	TGCGCCAGCAGCTTGGGGCAGGGGGAGCACACCGGGGAGCTGTTTTTT	CASSLGQGEHTGELFF
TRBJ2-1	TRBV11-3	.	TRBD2	TGTGCCAGCAGCTTCCCACTAGCGGGAGACCATGAGCAGTTCTTC	CASSFPLAGDHEQFF
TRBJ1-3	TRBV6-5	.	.	TGTGCCAGCAGTTACAACAGTCACTCTGGAAACACCATATATTTT	CASSYNSHSGNTIYF
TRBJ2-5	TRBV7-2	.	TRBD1	TGTGCCAGCAGCTTCGACAGGGGACGGGAGACCCAGTACTTC	CASSFDRGRETQYF
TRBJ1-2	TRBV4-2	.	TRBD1	TGTGCCAGCAGCCAGGCACCGGGACAGGGGATTCATGGCTACACCTTC	CASSQAPGQGIHGYTF
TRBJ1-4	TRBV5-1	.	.	TGCGCCAGCAGCTTGGGGCAGGGTCGGGAAAAACTGTTTTTT	CASSLGQGREKLFF
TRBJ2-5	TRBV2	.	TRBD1	TGTGCCAGCACCGGGACAGGAGAAGAGACCCAGTACTTC	CASTGTGEETQYF
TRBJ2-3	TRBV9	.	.	TGTGCCAGCAGCGGTGTCGGAGGGAATACGCAGTATTTT	CASSGVGGNTQYF
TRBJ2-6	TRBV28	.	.	TGTGCTTCGCGGGGGGCCAACGTCCTGACTTTC	CASRGANVLTF
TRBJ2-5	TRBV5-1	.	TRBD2	TGCGCCAGCAGCTTCCAAGCGGGGGTGGGGGAGACCCAGTACTTC	CASSFQAGVGETQYF
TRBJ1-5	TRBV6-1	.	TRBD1	TGTGCCGTCAGGGGCAGGGGGCTCAATCAGCCCCAGCATTTT	CAVRGRGLNQPQHF
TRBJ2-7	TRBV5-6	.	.	TGTGCCAGCAGCTTGCCCTTCTCCCAGCAGTACTTC	CASSLPFSQQYF
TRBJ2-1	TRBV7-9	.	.	TGTGCCAGCAGCTTAGCCCCCCCGAATGAGCAGTTCTTC	CASSLAPPNEQFF
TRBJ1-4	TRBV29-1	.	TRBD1	TGCAGCGGCTTGCAGGTGGACAGGGGGCGGGAAAAACTGTTTTTT	CSGLQVDRGREKLFF
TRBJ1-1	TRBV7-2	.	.	TGTGCCAGCAGGCGCGCCAGGGTAAACACTGAAGCTTTCTTT	CASRRARVNTEAFF
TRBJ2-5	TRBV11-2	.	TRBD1	TGTGCCAGCAGCTCCCGGGACAGGGACCAAGAGACCCAGTACTTC	CASSSRDRDQETQYF
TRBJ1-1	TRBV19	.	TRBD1	TGTGCCAGTAGTATTCGAGGCCAGGGGGCACGGGACACTGAAGCTTTCTTT	CASSIRGQGARDTEAFF